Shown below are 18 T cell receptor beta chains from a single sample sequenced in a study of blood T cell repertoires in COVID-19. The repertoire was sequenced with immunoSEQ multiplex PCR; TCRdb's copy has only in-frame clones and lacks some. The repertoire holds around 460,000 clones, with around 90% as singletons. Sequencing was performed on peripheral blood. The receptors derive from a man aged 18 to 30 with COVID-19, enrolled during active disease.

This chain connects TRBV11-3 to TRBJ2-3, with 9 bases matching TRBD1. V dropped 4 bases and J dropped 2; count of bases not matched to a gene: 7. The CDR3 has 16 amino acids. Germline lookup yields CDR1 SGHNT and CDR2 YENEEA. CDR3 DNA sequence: TGTGCCAGCAGCTCCTCCTGGGACAGGGTCACAGATACGCAGTATTTT. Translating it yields CASSSSWDRVTDTQYF.

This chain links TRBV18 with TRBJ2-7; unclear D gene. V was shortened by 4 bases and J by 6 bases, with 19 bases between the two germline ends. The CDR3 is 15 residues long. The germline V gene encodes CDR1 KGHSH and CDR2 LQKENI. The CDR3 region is CASSRPGPEKVEQYF. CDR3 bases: TGTGCCAGCTCACGACCGGGCCCGGAAAAGGTCGAGCAGTACTTC.

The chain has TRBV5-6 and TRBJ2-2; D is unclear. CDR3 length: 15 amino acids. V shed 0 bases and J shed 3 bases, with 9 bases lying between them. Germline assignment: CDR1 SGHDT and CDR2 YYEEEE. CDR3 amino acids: CASSLGSGYTGELFF. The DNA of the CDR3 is TGTGCCAGCAGCTTGGGTTCAGGATACACCGGGGAGCTGTTTTTT.

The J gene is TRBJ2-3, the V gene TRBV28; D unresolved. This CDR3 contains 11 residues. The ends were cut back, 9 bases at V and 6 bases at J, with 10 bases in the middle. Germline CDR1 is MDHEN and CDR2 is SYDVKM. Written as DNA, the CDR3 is TGTGCCAGTTCCCTTCTGGATACGCAGTATTTT. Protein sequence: CASSLLDTQYF.

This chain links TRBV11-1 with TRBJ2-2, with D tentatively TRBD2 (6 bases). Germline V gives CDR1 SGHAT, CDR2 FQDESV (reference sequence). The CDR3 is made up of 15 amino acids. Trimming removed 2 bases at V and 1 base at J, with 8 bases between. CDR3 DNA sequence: TGTGCCAGCAGCTTAAACGGGAGGAACACCGGGGAGCTGTTTTTT. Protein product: CASSLNGRNTGELFF.

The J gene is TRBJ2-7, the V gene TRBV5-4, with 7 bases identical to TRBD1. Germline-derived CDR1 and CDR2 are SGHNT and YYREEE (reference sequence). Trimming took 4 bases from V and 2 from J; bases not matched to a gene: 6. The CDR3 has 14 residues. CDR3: CASSSSGTAYEQYF. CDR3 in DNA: TGTGCCAGCAGCAGTTCCGGGACAGCCTACGAGCAGTACTTC.

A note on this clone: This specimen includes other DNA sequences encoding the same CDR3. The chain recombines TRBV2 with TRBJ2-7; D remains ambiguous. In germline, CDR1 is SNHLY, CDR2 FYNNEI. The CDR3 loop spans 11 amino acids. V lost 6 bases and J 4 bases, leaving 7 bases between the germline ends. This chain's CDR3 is CASSPLYEQYF. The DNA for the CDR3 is TGTGCCAGCAGCCCTCTGTACGAGCAGTACTTC.

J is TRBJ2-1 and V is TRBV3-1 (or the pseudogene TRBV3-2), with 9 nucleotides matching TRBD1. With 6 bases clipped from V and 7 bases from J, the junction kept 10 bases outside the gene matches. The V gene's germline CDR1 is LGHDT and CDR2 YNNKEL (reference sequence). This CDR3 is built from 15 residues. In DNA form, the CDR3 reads TGTGCCAGCAGACCACGGGACAGGGCTGCGAATGAGCAGTTCTTC. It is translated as CASRPRDRAANEQFF.

CDR3 residues: CASSVGLAASTDTQYF. The CDR3 DNA reads TGTGCCAGCAGCGTAGGGCTAGCGGCGAGCACAGATACGCAGTATTTT. The chain combines TRBV9 with TRBJ2-3, with 7 bases that match TRBD2. J was trimmed by 0 bases and V by 0 bases; bases with no gene match: 4. Germline-derived CDR1 and CDR2 are SGDLS and YYNGEE. This CDR3 has 16 amino acids.

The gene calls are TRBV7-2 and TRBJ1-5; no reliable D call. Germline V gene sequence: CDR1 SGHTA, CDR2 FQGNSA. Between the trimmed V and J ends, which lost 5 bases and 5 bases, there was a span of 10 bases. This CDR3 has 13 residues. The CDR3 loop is CASSPTSHQPQHF. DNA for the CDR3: TGTGCCAGCAGCCCCACTAGTCATCAGCCCCAGCATTTT.

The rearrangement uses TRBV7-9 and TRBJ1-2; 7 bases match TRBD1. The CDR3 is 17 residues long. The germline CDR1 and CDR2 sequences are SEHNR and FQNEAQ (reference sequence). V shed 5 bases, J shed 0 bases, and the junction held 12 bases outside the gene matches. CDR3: CASSGYLDRTSNYGYTF. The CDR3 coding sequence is TGTGCCAGCAGCGGCTACCTGGACAGGACCTCTAACTATGGCTACACCTTC. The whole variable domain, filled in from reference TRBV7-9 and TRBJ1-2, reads DTGVSQNPRHKITKRGQNVTFRCDPISEHNRLYWYRQTLGQGPEFLTYFQNEAQLEKSRLLSDRFSAERPKGSFSTLEIQRTEQGDSAMYLCASSGYLDRTSNYGYTFGSGTRLTVV.

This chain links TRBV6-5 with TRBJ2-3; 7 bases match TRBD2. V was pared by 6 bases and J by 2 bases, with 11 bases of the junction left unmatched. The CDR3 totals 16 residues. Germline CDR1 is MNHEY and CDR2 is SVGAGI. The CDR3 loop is CASRYTWDYFTDTQYF. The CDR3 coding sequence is TGTGCCAGCAGATACACTTGGGACTACTTCACAGATACGCAGTATTTT.

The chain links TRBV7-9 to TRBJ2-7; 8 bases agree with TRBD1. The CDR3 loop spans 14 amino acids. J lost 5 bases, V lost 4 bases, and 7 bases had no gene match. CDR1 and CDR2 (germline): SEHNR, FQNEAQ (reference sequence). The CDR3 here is CASSSSGGANEQYF. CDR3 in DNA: TGTGCCAGCAGCTCCTCAGGGGGCGCTAACGAGCAGTACTTC.

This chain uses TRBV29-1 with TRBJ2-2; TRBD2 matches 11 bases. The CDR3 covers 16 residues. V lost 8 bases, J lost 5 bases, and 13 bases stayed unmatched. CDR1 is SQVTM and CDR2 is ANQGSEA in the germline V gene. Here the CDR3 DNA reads TGCAGCTCCAGGAGACTAGCGGGACGTTGGACCGGGGAGCTGTTTTTT. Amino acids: CSSRRLAGRWTGELFF.

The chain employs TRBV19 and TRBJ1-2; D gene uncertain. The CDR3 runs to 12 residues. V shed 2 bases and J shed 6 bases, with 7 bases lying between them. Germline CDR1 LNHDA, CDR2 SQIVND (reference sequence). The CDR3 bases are TGTGCCAGTAGTATAACCCCGGATGGCTACACCTTC. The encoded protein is CASSITPDGYTF.

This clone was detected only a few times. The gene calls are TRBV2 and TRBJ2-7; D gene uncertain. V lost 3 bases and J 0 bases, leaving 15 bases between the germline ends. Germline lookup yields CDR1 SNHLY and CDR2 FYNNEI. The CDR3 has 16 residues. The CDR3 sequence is CASSERWSFRSYEQYF. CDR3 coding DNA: TGTGCCAGCAGTGAGAGGTGGTCGTTCCGCTCCTACGAGCAGTACTTC.

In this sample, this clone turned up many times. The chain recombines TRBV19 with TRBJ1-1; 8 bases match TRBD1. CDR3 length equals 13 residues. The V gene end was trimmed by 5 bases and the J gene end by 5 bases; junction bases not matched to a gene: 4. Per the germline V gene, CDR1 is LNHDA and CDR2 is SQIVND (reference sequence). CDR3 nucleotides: TGTGCCAGTAGTTTCTACAGGGGGACTGAAGCTTTCTTT. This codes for CASSFYRGTEAFF.

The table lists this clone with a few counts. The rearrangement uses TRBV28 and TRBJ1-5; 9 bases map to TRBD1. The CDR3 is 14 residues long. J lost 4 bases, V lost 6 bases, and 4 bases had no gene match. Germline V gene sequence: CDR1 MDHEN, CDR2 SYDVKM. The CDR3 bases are TGTGCCAGCAGGTGGACAGGGGTAAATCAGCCCCAGCATTTT. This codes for CASRWTGVNQPQHF.